The entry below describes one T cell receptor (beta chain). Seattle enrolled patients during active infection and tracked them longitudinally. This entry comes from a study of blood T cell repertoires in COVID-19. Study-wide context: Acute and convalescent COVID-19 samples came from the United States, Italy and Spain. Nucleic acid was either cDNA or gDNA, and it came from T cells, B-cell-depleted T cells, or PBMCs.

In the source study's methods: Amplification of reference gene primers provided the estimated nucleated cell counts. Sequencing used immunoSEQ multiplex PCR; TCRdb keeps in-frame clones, though not all of them. V, J and clone size derive from that table, while D and trimming were established from the DNA sequence. The sample lists 150,000 to 180,000 clones, approximately 86% occurring once. The germline V gene encodes CDR1 LNHDA and CDR2 SQIVND (reference sequence). The CDR3 loop spans 13 amino acids. Trimming removed 7 bases at V and 16 bases at J, with 23 bases between. The sequenced sample consisted of peripheral blood. V usage is TRBV19 and J usage is TRBJ1-5, with D perhaps TRBD1 (6 bases). This receptor was obtained from a man in his 60s with COVID-19, enrolled during active disease. CDR3 amino acids: CASTDVGGALIHF. CDR3 sequence (DNA): TGTGCCAGTACCGACGTTGGGGGGGCATTGATCCATTTT.